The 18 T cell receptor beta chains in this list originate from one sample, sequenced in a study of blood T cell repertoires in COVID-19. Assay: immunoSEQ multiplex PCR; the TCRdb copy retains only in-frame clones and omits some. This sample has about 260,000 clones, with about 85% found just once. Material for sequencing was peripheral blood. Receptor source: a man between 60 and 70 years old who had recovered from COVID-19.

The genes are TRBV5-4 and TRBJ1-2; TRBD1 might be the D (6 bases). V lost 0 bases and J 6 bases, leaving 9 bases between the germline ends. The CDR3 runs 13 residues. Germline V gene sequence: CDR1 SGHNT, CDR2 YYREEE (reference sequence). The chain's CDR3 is CASSLDRDHGYTF. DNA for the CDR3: TGTGCCAGCAGCTTGGACAGGGATCATGGCTACACCTTC.

CDR3: CAWNGRETIYF. CDR3 in DNA: TGTGCCTGGAACGGGAGGGAGACCATATATTTT. The chain carries TRBV30 and TRBJ1-3; D not certain. Trimming left V 4 bases short and J 10 bases short, with 11 bases between. There are 11 residues in the CDR3. Germline V gene lookup returns CDR1 GTSNPN and CDR2 SVGIG (reference sequence).

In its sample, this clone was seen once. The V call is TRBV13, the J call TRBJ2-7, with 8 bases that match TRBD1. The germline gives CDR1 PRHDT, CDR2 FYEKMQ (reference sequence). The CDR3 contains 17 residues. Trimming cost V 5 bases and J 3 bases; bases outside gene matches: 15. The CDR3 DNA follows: TGTGCCAGCAGCCCCACGTTGAGACAGGGGAGTAGCTACGAGCAGTACTTC. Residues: CASSPTLRQGSSYEQYF.

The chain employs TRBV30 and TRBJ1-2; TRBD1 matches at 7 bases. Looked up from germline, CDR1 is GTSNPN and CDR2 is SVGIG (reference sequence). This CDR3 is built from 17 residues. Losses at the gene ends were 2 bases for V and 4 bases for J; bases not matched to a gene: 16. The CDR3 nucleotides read TGTGCCTGGAGTCGGCCGGGTCCAGGGGGGAGAATCTATGGCTACACCTTC. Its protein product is CAWSRPGPGGRIYGYTF.

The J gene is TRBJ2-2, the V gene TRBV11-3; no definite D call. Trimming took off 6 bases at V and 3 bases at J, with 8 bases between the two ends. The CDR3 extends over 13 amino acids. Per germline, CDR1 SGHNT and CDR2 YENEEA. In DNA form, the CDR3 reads TGTGCCAGCAGTCGTCAGTACACCGGGGAGCTGTTTTTT. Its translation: CASSRQYTGELFF.

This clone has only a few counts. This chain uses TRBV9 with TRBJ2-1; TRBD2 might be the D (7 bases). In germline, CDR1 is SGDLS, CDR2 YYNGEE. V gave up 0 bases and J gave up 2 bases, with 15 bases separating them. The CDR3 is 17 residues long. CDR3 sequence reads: CASSVESVGGPYNEQFF. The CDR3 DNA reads TGTGCCAGCAGCGTAGAATCTGTCGGGGGGCCCTACAATGAGCAGTTCTTC.

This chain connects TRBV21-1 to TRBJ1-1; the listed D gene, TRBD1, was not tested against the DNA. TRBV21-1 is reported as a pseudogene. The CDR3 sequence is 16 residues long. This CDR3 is CASSKDPRGRFAEAFF. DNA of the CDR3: TGTGCCAGCAGCAAAGACCCCAGGGGGCGCTTCGCTGAAGCTTTCTTT.

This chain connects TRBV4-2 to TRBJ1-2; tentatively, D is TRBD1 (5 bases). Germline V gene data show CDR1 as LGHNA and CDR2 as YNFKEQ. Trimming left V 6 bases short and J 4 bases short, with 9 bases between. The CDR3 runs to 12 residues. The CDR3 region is CASRTATYGYTF. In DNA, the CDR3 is TGTGCCAGCAGGACAGCGACCTATGGCTACACCTTC.

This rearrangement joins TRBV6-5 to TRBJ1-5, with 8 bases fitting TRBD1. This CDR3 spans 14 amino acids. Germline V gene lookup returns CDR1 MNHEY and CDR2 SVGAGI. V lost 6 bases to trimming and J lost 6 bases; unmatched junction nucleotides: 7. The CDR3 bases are TGTGCCAGCAGCCCGACAGGGGTTGGTCAGCCCCAGCATTTT. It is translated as CASSPTGVGQPQHF.

CDR3 in DNA: TGTGCCATCGCAGGATCCCTATCCCCTAATTCACCCCTCCACTTT. Translation: CAIAGSLSPNSPLHF. The V gene is TRBV10-3, the J gene TRBJ1-6; no clear D. V gave up 8 bases and J gave up 6 bases, with 17 bases separating them. This CDR3 is 15 amino acids long. Germline V lookup: CDR1 ENHRY, CDR2 SYGVKD.

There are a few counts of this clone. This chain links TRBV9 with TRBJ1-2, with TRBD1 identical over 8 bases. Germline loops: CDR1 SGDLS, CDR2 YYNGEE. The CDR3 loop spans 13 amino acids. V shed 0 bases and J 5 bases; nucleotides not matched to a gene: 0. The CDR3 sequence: CASSVGTGYGYTF. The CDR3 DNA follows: TGTGCCAGCAGCGTAGGGACAGGGTATGGCTACACCTTC.

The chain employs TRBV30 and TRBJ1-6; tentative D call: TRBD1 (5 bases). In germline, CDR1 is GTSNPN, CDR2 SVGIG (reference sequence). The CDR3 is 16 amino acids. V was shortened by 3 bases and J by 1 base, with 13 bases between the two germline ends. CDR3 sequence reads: CAWRATRQSYNSPLHF. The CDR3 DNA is TGTGCCTGGAGAGCAACACGACAGTCCTATAATTCACCCCTCCACTTT.

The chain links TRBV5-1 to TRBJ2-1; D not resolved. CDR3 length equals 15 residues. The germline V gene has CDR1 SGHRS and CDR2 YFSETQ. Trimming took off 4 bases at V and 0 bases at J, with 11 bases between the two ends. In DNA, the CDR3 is TGCGCCAGCAGCATCCAAAAGAGCTCCTACAATGAGCAGTTCTTC. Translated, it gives CASSIQKSSYNEQFF.

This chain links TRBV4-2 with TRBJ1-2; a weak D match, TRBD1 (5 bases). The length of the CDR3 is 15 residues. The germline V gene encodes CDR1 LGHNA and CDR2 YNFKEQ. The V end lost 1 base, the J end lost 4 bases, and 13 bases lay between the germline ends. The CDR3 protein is CASSQVAGSGYGYTF. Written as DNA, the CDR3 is TGTGCCAGCAGCCAAGTCGCAGGGTCGGGCTATGGCTACACCTTC.

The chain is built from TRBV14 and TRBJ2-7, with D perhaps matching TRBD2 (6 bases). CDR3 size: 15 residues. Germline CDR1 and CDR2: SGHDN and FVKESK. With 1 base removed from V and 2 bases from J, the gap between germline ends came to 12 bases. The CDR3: CASSQGDSWPYEQYF. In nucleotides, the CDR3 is TGTGCCAGCAGCCAAGGGGACTCGTGGCCCTACGAGCAGTACTTC. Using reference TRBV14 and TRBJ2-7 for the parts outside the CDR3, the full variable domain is EAGVTQFPSHSVIEKGQTVTLRCDPISGHDNLYWYRRVMGKEIKFLLHFVKESKQDESGMPNNRFLAERTGGTYSTLKVQPAELEDSGVYFCASSQGDSWPYEQYFGPGTRLTVT.

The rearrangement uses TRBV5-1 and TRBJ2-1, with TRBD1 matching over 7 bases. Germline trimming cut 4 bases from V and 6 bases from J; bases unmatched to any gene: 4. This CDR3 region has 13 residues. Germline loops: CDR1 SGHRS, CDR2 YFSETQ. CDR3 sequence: CASSGDSPNEQFF. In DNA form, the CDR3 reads TGCGCCAGCAGCGGGGACAGCCCCAATGAGCAGTTCTTC.

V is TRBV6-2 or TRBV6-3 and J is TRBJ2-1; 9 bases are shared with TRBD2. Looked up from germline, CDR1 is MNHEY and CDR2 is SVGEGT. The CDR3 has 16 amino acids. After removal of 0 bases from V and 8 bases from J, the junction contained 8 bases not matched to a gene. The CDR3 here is CASSYSWAGGPDEQFF. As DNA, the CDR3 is TGTGCCAGCAGTTACTCATGGGCGGGGGGGCCCGATGAGCAGTTCTTC.

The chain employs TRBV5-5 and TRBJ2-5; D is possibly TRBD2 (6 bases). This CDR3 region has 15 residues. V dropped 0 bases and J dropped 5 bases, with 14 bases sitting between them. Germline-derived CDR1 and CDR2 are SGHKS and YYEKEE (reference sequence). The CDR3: CASSLVGGPEETQYF. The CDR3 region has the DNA TGTGCCAGCAGCTTGGTCGGGGGACCTGAGGAGACCCAGTACTTC.